This TCR beta chain derives from a study of metastatic and nonmetastatic thyroid tumors. Study in general: Malignant thyroid and benign thyroid patients provided blood and tumor or nodule tissue whose repertoires were compared. The study, taken as a whole, reports: It was reported that TCR beta diversity was significantly higher in malignant thyroid tumors than benign nodules, in blood and tumor.

All patients reached thyroid surgery having received no treatment beforehand. This CDR3 is built from 14 residues. V gave up 3 bases and J gave up 1 base, with 10 bases separating them. Per the germline V gene, CDR1 is SGHRS and CDR2 is YFSETQ. Concerning this clone: Its target is not known.

Original analysis: Between-group CDR3 differences, defined by clinicopathological status, yielded a distant-metastasis classifier for papillary thyroid cancer. TCRdb called clones again from the PCR reads with MiXCR. TCRdb, rather than the study authors, made the V and J calls. The sample has some 60,000 clones; less than 30% are singletons. This receptor was identified in a female donor with papillary thyroid cancer or a benign thyroid nodule (not recorded which). Some clones in this sample may be carry-over from other donors' samples. Sequencing was done on a sample of blood. V and J are TRBV5-1 and TRBJ1-1; tentatively, D is TRBD1 (6 bases). The CDR3 DNA follows: TGCGCCAGCAGCTGGGGGGGCGGGAACACTGAAGCTTTCTTT. Its protein is CASSWGGGNTEAFF.